The T cell receptor (beta chain) under discussion was sequenced for a study of human T cells and chemical hapten exposure. Notes on the study in general: TCRs at high frequency, those above 1 in 1000, did not change with DPC sensitization.

J gave up 1 base and V 6 bases, and 5 bases lay outside the gene matches. Germline loops: CDR1 MNHEY, CDR2 SVGEGT. The CDR3 covers 15 residues. TCRdb recomputed calls from the RACE reads with MiXCR, one row per CDR3 protein. The sample lists about 99,000 distinct CDR3 sequences, 9.5% to 15% seen once, with approximately 2% in the top ten. This clonotype was seen more than once but under ten times. Its antigen remains unknown. Described time point: patch test 1, 2 weeks after DPC sensitization. Noted treatment: therapeutic diphenylcyclopropenone sensitization with weekly scalp DPC. Total RNA was extracted from unfractionated whole blood.

The source is a woman in her thirties or forties with alopecia areata. Some clones in this sample may be carry-over from other donors' samples. The chain links TRBV6-2 or TRBV6-3 to TRBJ2-1, with TRBD2 matching 8 bases. This sample comprised whole blood, obtained in connection with sensitization to the hapten diphenylcyclopropenone (DPC). The CDR3 spells CASREAGVSYNEQFF. CDR3 nucleotides: TGTGCCAGCAGAGAAGCGGGAGTTTCCTACAATGAGCAGTTCTTC.